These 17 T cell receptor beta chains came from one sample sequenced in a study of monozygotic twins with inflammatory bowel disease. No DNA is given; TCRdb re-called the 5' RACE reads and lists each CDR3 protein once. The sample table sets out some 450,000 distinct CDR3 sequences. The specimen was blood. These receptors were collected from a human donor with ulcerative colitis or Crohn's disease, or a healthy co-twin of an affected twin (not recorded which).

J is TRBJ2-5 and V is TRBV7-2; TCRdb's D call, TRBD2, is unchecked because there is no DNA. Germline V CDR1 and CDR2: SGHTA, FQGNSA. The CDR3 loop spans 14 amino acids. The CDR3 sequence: CASSSPRRGETQYF.

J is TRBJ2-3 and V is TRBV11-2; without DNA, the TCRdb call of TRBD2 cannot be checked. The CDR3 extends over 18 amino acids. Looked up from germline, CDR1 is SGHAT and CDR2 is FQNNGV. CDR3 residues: CASSRNQGLAGLTDTQYF.

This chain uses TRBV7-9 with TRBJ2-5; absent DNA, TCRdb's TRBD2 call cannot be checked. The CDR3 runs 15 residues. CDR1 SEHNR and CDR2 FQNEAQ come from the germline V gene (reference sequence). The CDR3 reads CASSLGTIRLETQYF.

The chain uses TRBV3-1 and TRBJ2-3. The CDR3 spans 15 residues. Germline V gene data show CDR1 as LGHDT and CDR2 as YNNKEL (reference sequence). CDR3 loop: CASSRGYLSTDTQYF.

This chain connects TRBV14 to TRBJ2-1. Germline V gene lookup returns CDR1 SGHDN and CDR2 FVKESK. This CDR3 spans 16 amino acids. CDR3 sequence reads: CASSLYGQETYNEQFF.

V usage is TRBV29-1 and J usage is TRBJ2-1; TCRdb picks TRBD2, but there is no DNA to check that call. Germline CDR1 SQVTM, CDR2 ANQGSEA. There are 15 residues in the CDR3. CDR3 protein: CSVEEGLAGINEQFF.

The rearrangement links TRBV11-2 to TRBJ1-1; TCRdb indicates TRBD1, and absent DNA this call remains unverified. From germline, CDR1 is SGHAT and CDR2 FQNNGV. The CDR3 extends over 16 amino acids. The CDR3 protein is CASSRVGTSMNTEAFF.

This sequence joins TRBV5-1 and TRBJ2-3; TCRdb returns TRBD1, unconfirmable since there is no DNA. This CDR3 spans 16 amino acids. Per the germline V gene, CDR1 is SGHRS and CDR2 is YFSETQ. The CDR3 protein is CASSPYRGSRGDTQYF.

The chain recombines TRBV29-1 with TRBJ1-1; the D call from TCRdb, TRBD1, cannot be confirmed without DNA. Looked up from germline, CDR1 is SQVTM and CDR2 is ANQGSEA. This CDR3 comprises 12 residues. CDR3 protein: CSVDMRQPEAFF.

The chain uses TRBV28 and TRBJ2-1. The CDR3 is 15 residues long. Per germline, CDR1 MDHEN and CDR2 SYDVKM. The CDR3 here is CASTGVRVRVDEQFF.

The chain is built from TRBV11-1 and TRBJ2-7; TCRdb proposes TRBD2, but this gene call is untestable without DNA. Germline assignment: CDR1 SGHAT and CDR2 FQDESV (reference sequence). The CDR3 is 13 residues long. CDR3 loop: CASSSQEGYEQYF.

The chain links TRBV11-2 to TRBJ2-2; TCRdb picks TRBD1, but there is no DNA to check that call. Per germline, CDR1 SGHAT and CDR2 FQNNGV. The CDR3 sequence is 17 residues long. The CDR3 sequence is CASSYTTGAPNTGELFF. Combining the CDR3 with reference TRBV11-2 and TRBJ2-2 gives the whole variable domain EAGVAQSPRYKIIEKRQSVAFWCNPISGHATLYWYQQILGQGPKLLIQFQNNGVVDDSQLPKDRFSAERLKGVDSTLKIQPAKLEDSAVYLCASSYTTGAPNTGELFFGEGSRLTVL.

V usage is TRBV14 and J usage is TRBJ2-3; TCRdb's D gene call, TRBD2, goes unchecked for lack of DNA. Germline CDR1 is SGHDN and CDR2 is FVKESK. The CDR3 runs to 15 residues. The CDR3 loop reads CASSQVAASTDTQYF.

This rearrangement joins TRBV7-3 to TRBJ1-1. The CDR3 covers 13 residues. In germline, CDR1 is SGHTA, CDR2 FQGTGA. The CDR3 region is CASSTNKNTEAFF.

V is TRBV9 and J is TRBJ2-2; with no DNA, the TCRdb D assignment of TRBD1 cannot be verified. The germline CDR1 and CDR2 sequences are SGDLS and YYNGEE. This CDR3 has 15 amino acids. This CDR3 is CASSVEWTRGGELFF.

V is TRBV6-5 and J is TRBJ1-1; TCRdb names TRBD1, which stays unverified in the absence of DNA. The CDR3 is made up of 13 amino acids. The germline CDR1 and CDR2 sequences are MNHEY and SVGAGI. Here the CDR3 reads CASRHDRVTEAFF.

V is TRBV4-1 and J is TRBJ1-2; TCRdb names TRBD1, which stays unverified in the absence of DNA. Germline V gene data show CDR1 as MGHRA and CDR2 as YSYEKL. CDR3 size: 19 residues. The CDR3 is CASSQEGFRKAQGYYGYTF.